This is a list of T cell receptor beta chains from one sample in a study of metastatic and nonmetastatic thyroid tumors. MiXCR reprocessed the PCR reads for TCRdb. Among roughly 21,000 clones, around 30% were seen once, and the ten largest hold roughly a fifth. Material: blood. The receptors were gathered from a female donor with papillary thyroid cancer or a benign thyroid nodule (not recorded which). Some clones in this sample may be carry-over from other donors' samples. Each CDR3 is given with its conserved first and last residue. Each record gives: J gene, D gene, clone size, V gene, CDR3 DNA, CDR3 protein. A D gene is named only where the DNA matches it firmly. The listing skips clone size in some rows; elsewhere it reads once, few, many or a size class.

J: TRBJ2-2
D: NA
size: medium-sized
V: TRBV7-8
DNA: TGTGCCAGCACCCCCTTGACGCGGACTATAGCGAACACCGGGGAGCTGTTTTTT
CDR3: CASTPLTRTIANTGELFF

J: TRBJ2-7
D: NA
size: many
V: TRBV7-2
DNA: TGTGCCAGCAGCCTAGCTGGGGGCGCTAGCTCCTACGAGCAGTACTTC
CDR3: CASSLAGGASSYEQYF

J: TRBJ2-5
D: NA
size: NA
V: TRBV20-1
DNA: TGCAGTGCTGGCCGGGGACGGGAACAAGAGACCCAGTACTTC
CDR3: CSAGRGREQETQYF

J: TRBJ2-7
D: TRBD1
size: NA
V: TRBV7-9
DNA: TGTGCCAGCAGTCGAGGACAGGGCCGGGGCGAGCAGTACTTC
CDR3: CASSRGQGRGEQYF

J: TRBJ1-2
D: TRBD1
size: many
V: TRBV19
DNA: TGTGCCAGTAGTAAAAAAGGACAGGGCCCTCTCTATGGCTACACCTTC
CDR3: CASSKKGQGPLYGYTF

J: TRBJ2-3
D: TRBD1
size: NA
V: TRBV5-1
DNA: TGCGCCAGCAGCCCCGGACAGGGCGGTGCAGATACGCAGTATTTT
CDR3: CASSPGQGGADTQYF

J: TRBJ1-2
D: NA
size: many
V: TRBV7-2
DNA: TGTGCCAGCAGCCGCCTGGGGTTCTATGGCTACACCTTC
CDR3: CASSRLGFYGYTF

J: TRBJ1-1
D: NA
size: many
V: TRBV12-3/TRBV12-4
DNA: TGTGCCAGCAGTTTAGCACGACAGATGAACACTGAAGCTTTCTTT
CDR3: CASSLARQMNTEAFF

J: TRBJ1-6
D: NA
size: many
V: TRBV7-8
DNA: TGTGCCAGCAGCTTAGGCCCCCCCCCCCCGACGAACGGGTCACCCCTCCACTTT
CDR3: CASSLGPPPPTNGSPLHF

J: TRBJ2-3
D: NA
size: once
V: TRBV11-1
DNA: TGTGCCAGCAGCTTAGTCGGAGGAACTAGCACAGATACGCAGTATTTT
CDR3: CASSLVGGTSTDTQYF

J: TRBJ2-2
D: NA
size: NA
V: TRBV18
DNA: TGTGCCAGCTCACCACAGGTCGGGTTCGCCGGGGAGCTGTTTTTT
CDR3: CASSPQVGFAGELFF

J: TRBJ2-7
D: NA
size: few
V: TRBV6-9
DNA: TGTGCCAGCAGCTTAGTGGGTGCCGAGCAGTACTTC
CDR3: CASSLVGAEQYF

J: TRBJ2-2
D: NA
size: few
V: TRBV6-1
DNA: TGTGCCACCACAGGGTCTACCGGGGAGCTGTTTTTT
CDR3: CATTGSTGELFF

J: TRBJ2-7
D: TRBD1
size: many
V: TRBV5-4
DNA: TGTGCCAGCAGCTTTGGGGGGACAGGGGACGAGCAGTACTTC
CDR3: CASSFGGTGDEQYF

J: TRBJ1-2
D: NA
size: NA
V: TRBV24-1
DNA: TGTGCCACAATGGACCGAAACTATGGCTACACCTTC
CDR3: CATMDRNYGYTF

J: TRBJ2-1
D: TRBD2
size: many
V: TRBV6-1
DNA: TGTGCCAGCAGTGAAAACAGCCTCCGGGCAACTAGCGGGAATGAGCAGTTCTTC
CDR3: CASSENSLRATSGNEQFF

J: TRBJ2-3
D: TRBD2
size: many
V: TRBV11-2
DNA: TGTGCCAGCAGCGCAGCCCCTCTAGCGGGCACAGATACGCAGTATTTT
CDR3: CASSAAPLAGTDTQYF

J: TRBJ2-2
D: TRBD1
size: medium-sized
V: TRBV7-2
DNA: TGTGCCAGCAGCCTGACAGGGGACACCGGGGAGCTGTTTTTT
CDR3: CASSLTGDTGELFF

J: TRBJ2-7
D: TRBD2
size: few
V: TRBV15
DNA: TGTGCCACCAGCGAAAGCGGGGGAAGCTACGAGCAGTACTTC
CDR3: CATSESGGSYEQYF

J: TRBJ2-1
D: TRBD2
size: many
V: TRBV20-1
DNA: TGCAGTGCTAGAGAGTTCCCTAGCGGGAGTCAGAATGAGCAGTTCTTC
CDR3: CSAREFPSGSQNEQFF

J: TRBJ2-1
D: NA
size: NA
V: TRBV19
DNA: TGTGCCAGTAAGGTTCCAGGCGACAATGAGCAGTTCTTT
CDR3: CASKVPGDNEQFF

J: TRBJ2-5
D: NA
size: many
V: TRBV20-1
DNA: TGCAGTGCTAGGCAGTCCATACAAGAGACCCAGTACTTC
CDR3: CSARQSIQETQYF

J: TRBJ2-3
D: TRBD2
size: NA
V: TRBV5-1
DNA: TGCGCCAGCAGCCCCTCCGAGCGGGAGACAGATACGCAGTATTTT
CDR3: CASSPSERETDTQYF

J: TRBJ1-1
D: NA
size: medium-sized
V: TRBV6-2/TRBV6-3
DNA: TGTGCCAGCAGTCCATCACAGGGTTCGCTCACTGAAGCTTTCTTT
CDR3: CASSPSQGSLTEAFF

J: TRBJ1-5
D: TRBD1
size: medium-sized
V: TRBV20-1
DNA: TGCAGTGCCAAGGACAGGGGGGCTCAGCCCCAGCATTTT
CDR3: CSAKDRGAQPQHF

J: TRBJ1-3
D: NA
size: few
V: TRBV28
DNA: TGTGCCAGCAGTTTAAGATGGACATTCTCTGGAAACACCATATATTTT
CDR3: CASSLRWTFSGNTIYF

J: TRBJ1-3
D: NA
size: many
V: TRBV13
DNA: TGTGCCAGCAGCAGTCGATGGCAGGGGATTTTTGGAAACACCATATATTTT
CDR3: CASSSRWQGIFGNTIYF